These 29 T cell receptor beta chains were all obtained from the same sample, sequenced in a study of Ad26.COV2.S vaccination and SARS-CoV-2 variants. This sample's treatment: 15 to 20 received Ad26.COV2.S at low or high dose, single or two shots; 5 received placebo; per-sample allocation not given. Repertoires come from day 63 after the first vaccine or placebo injection. Sequencing was performed with immunoSEQ multiplex PCR; in TCRdb, only in-frame clones are kept and a portion is missing. The profile shows about 400,000 clones, approximately 86% of them singletons. Sequenced here: peripheral blood, sampled in a trial of Ad26.COV2.S vaccine versus placebo. These receptors all stem from a person between 18 and 59 years old who received the Ad26.COV2.S COVID-19 vaccine or a placebo.

The chain combines TRBV19 with TRBJ1-5, with D unclear. CDR1 LNHDA and CDR2 SQIVND come from the germline V gene (reference sequence). Trimming removed 7 bases at V and 4 bases at J, with 26 bases between. This CDR3 has 18 amino acids. CDR3 amino acids: CASTNSHSGKLGNQPQHF. In DNA, the CDR3 is TGTGCCAGTACCAACTCACATTCCGGGAAATTGGGGAATCAGCCCCAGCATTTT. The full variable domain, completed using reference TRBV19 and TRBJ1-5, is DGGITQSPKYLFRKEGQNVTLSCEQNLNHDAMYWYRQDPGQGLRLIYYSQIVNDFQKGDIAEGYSVSREKKESFPLTVTSAQKNPTAFYLCASTNSHSGKLGNQPQHFGDGTRLSIL.

This chain joins TRBV7-2 and TRBJ2-5; 9 positions agree with TRBD1. V gave up 3 bases and J gave up 1 base; unmatched junction bases: 6. Germline V gives CDR1 SGHTA, CDR2 FQGNSA. CDR3 length: 16 residues. CDR3 residues: CASSFRGTGIQETQYF. The DNA of the CDR3 is TGTGCCAGCAGCTTTCGGGGGACAGGGATCCAAGAGACCCAGTACTTC.

The chain couples TRBV6-6 to TRBJ2-1, with D perhaps TRBD2 (6 bases). The CDR3 covers 13 residues. Trimming stripped 7 bases from V and 5 bases from J, with 12 bases between. Germline values: CDR1 MNHNY, CDR2 SVGAGI (reference sequence). The CDR3 reads CASKRAGHNEQFF. The DNA of the CDR3 is TGTGCCAGCAAGCGGGCCGGACACAATGAGCAGTTCTTC.

The genes are TRBV12-2 and TRBJ1-2. TRBV12-2 is given as a pseudogene. This CDR3 spans 11 amino acids. The CDR3 loop is CASRSPYGYTF. In nucleotides, the CDR3 is TGTGCAAGTCGCTCCCCCTATGGCTACACCTTC.

This rearrangement joins TRBV15 to TRBJ1-3; unclear D gene. Trimming cost V 1 base and J 0 bases, with 10 bases left between them. From germline, CDR1 is LNHNV and CDR2 YYDKDF (reference sequence). The CDR3 covers 16 residues. The CDR3 nucleotides are TGTGCCACCAGCAGAGCACGACCCAGCTCTGGAAACACCATATATTTT. Its protein is CATSRARPSSGNTIYF.

This clone appeared a few times. The CDR3 sequence: CASSEFMARSSNQPQHF. In nucleotides, the CDR3 is TGTGCCAGCAGTGAATTTATGGCCCGGAGTAGCAATCAGCCCCAGCATTTT. The gene calls are TRBV6-1 and TRBJ1-5; D gene uncertain. Germline CDR1 reads MNHNS; CDR2 reads SASEGT. Trimming cost V 2 bases and J 0 bases, with 14 bases left between them. The length of the CDR3 is 17 residues.

The chain links TRBV7-9 to TRBJ2-1; D gene unclear. The CDR3 loop spans 12 amino acids. The V gene's germline CDR1 is SEHNR and CDR2 FQNEAQ (reference sequence). The V end lost 3 bases, the J end lost 10 bases, and 10 bases lay between the germline ends. The DNA of the CDR3 is TGTGCCAGCAGCTTCGGAGTAGGCGAGCAGTTCTTC. Translation: CASSFGVGEQFF.

This chain connects TRBV10-3 to TRBJ1-5; D gene ambiguous. CDR1 is ENHRY, CDR2 SYGVKD, per germline. The CDR3 runs 13 residues. V gave up 3 bases and J gave up 10 bases, with 13 bases separating them. Here the CDR3 DNA reads TGTGCCATCAGTGACCAGAAATCAGAACCCCAGCATTTT. Protein product: CAISDQKSEPQHF.

The rearrangement uses TRBV6-5 and TRBJ2-1, with unresolved D. The germline CDR1 and CDR2 sequences are MNHEY and SVGAGI. This CDR3 region has 14 residues. V was pared by 8 bases and J by 4 bases, with 15 bases between. CDR3 bases: TGTGCCAGCCGTCGTCGCCCTACTTACAATGAGCAGTTCTTC. Residues: CASRRRPTYNEQFF.

This clone was detected once. The V gene is TRBV5-6, the J gene TRBJ1-2; D might be TRBD1 (5 bases). Germline CDR1 is SGHDT and CDR2 is YYEEEE. The germline V and J ends were trimmed by 1 base and 4 bases, with 11 bases remaining between them. CDR3 length: 14 residues. In nucleotides, the CDR3 is TGTGCCAGCAGCTTGTCTTTGGGGACCTATGGCTACACCTTC. This gives the protein CASSLSLGTYGYTF. The full variable domain, in which reference TRBV5-6 and TRBJ1-2 provide the parts outside the CDR3, is DAGVTQSPTHLIKTRGQQVTLRCSPKSGHDTVSWYQQALGQGPQFIFQYYEEEERQRGNFPDRFSGHQFPNYSSELNVNALLLGDSALYLCASSLSLGTYGYTFGSGTRLTVV.

This rearrangement joins TRBV11-3 to TRBJ2-5; tentative D call: TRBD2 (6 bases). Germline values: CDR1 SGHNT, CDR2 YENEEA. This CDR3 has 15 amino acids. V lost 5 bases, J lost 1 base, and 14 bases lay in between. CDR3 DNA: TGTGCCAGCAGCCAGCACCGGGACTCCCAAGAGACCCAGTACTTC. Protein product: CASSQHRDSQETQYF.

The chain uses TRBV6-5 and TRBJ2-2, with TRBD2 as a possible D gene (6 bases). The germline V gene encodes CDR1 MNHEY and CDR2 SVGAGI. The CDR3 spans 12 residues. The V and J ends lost 6 bases and 6 bases respectively, with 8 bases between them. The CDR3 DNA follows: TGTGCCAGCAGGTGGGGGGCCGGGGAGCTGTTTTTT. As protein: CASRWGAGELFF.

The rearrangement joins TRBV5-5 to TRBJ1-1; no clear D. Germline V gene data show CDR1 as SGHKS and CDR2 as YYEKEE (reference sequence). This CDR3 contains 16 residues. V was cut by 6 bases and J by 0 bases, with 18 bases left in between. CDR3 in DNA: TGTGCCAGCACCACGACGGTAACAGCAATGAACACTGAAGCTTTCTTT. It is translated as CASTTTVTAMNTEAFF.

V and J are TRBV9 and TRBJ2-3; D is tentatively TRBD1 or TRBD2 (5 bases each). Trimming removed 4 bases from V and 2 bases from J, with 17 bases in between. The CDR3 runs to 16 residues. Germline loops: CDR1 SGDLS, CDR2 YYNGEE. The CDR3 sequence: CASSSQQRGPTDTQYF. In DNA, the CDR3 is TGTGCCAGCAGCTCCCAGCAGAGGGGACCCACAGATACGCAGTATTTT.

The rearrangement uses TRBV6-5 and TRBJ2-7; TRBD1 agrees at 8 bases. This CDR3 region has 14 residues. From germline, CDR1 is MNHEY and CDR2 SVGAGI. Trimming removed 2 bases from V and 5 bases from J; junction bases left unmatched: 5. CDR3 bases: TGTGCCAGCAGTTACGGACAGGGCGGCGACGAGCAGTACTTC. Amino acids: CASSYGQGGDEQYF.

The chain combines TRBV9 with TRBJ2-3; 9 nucleotides align to TRBD2. CDR1 and CDR2 from the germline V gene are SGDLS and YYNGEE. This CDR3 has 20 amino acids. V shed 0 bases, J shed 3 bases, and the junction held 17 bases outside the gene matches. The DNA of the CDR3 is TGTGCCAGCAGCGTAGCTGGGTTGAAGCGGGGGGCCGGGTTAACAGATACGCAGTATTTT. Protein sequence: CASSVAGLKRGAGLTDTQYF.

This chain joins TRBV27 and TRBJ1-2, with D perhaps matching TRBD1 (5 bases). This CDR3 contains 17 residues. V was cut by 2 bases and J by 3 bases, with 19 bases left in between. Germline V gene sequence: CDR1 MNHEY, CDR2 SMNVEV (reference sequence). The CDR3 coding sequence is TGTGCCAGCAGTTTAAGTTTAGGAACAGGCCGCGACTATGGCTACACCTTC. Protein product: CASSLSLGTGRDYGYTF.

The CDR3 nucleotides are TGTGCCAGTAGGCAGGGTGCATCCCCCTACAATGAGCAGTTCTTC. Protein: CASRQGASPYNEQFF. The chain has TRBV6-6 and TRBJ2-1, with D possibly being TRBD1 (5 bases). Between the trimmed V and J ends, which lost 9 bases and 2 bases, there was a span of 17 bases. Germline CDR1 is MNHNY and CDR2 is SVGAGI (reference sequence). The CDR3 totals 15 residues.

The chain combines TRBV11-3 with TRBJ2-5, with TRBD2 matching over 8 bases. The CDR3 spans 14 residues. The J segment lost 2 bases and the V segment lost 5 bases, leaving 4 bases of the junction unmatched. Per the germline V gene, CDR1 is SGHNT and CDR2 is YENEEA. CDR3 nucleotide sequence: TGTGCCAGCAGCCGACGCGGGGGGCAAGAGACCCAGTACTTC. Amino acid sequence: CASSRRGGQETQYF.

The rearrangement uses TRBV19 and TRBJ1-5; weak D call: TRBD1 (5 bases). Trimming shortened V by 6 bases and J by 10 bases, and 22 bases separated the two germline ends. CDR3 length: 15 residues. In germline, CDR1 is LNHDA, CDR2 SQIVND (reference sequence). CDR3 in DNA: TGTGCCAGTAGGCTTACGGACACCAGCCGGGGCCCCCAGCATTTT. Residues: CASRLTDTSRGPQHF.

This chain joins TRBV4-1 and TRBJ1-5; tentatively, D is TRBD1 (6 bases). The CDR3 extends over 17 amino acids. V was trimmed by 0 bases and J by 6 bases, leaving 18 bases between them. Germline V gene sequence: CDR1 MGHRA, CDR2 YSYEKL. The CDR3 spells CASSQEKTGSFRQPQHF. The CDR3 nucleotides read TGCGCCAGCAGCCAAGAAAAAACAGGGTCTTTTCGTCAGCCCCAGCATTTT.

This rearrangement joins TRBV6-2 or TRBV6-3 to TRBJ2-3; 8 bases agree with TRBD2. Germline V CDR1 and CDR2: MNHEY, SVGEGT. CDR3 length: 16 residues. V lost 5 bases to trimming and J lost 3 bases; unmatched junction nucleotides: 10. CDR3: CASSRMRGVDTDTQYF. CDR3 coding DNA: TGTGCCAGCAGTCGAATGCGGGGGGTTGATACAGATACGCAGTATTTT.

The chain is built from TRBV5-8 and TRBJ2-7; 9 positions agree with TRBD1. Germline values: CDR1 SGHTS, CDR2 YDEGEE. The V segment lost 1 base and the J segment 0 bases; nucleotides outside the gene matches: 2. This CDR3 comprises 15 residues. This CDR3 is CASSLWDRDSYEQYF. The CDR3 DNA reads as TGTGCCAGCAGCTTGTGGGACAGGGACTCCTACGAGCAGTACTTC.

The rearrangement uses TRBV6-6 and TRBJ1-4; D not resolved. There are 11 residues in the CDR3. CDR1 MNHNY and CDR2 SVGAGI come from the germline V gene (reference sequence). The V end lost 2 bases, the J end lost 7 bases, and 2 bases lay between the germline ends. The CDR3 nucleotides are TGTGCCAGCAGTTACGGTGAAAAACTGTTTTTT. It is translated as CASSYGEKLFF.

The table lists this clone with a count of one. The chain is built from TRBV5-6 and TRBJ1-2; D is unclear. V was shortened by 0 bases and J by 1 base, with 7 bases between the two germline ends. CDR3 length: 14 amino acids. Germline V gene sequence: CDR1 SGHDT, CDR2 YYEEEE. As DNA, the CDR3 is TGTGCCAGCAGCTTGGCCCTTTTTAACTATGGCTACACCTTC. Its protein is CASSLALFNYGYTF. Filled out from reference TRBV5-6 and TRBJ1-2, the complete variable domain reads DAGVTQSPTHLIKTRGQQVTLRCSPKSGHDTVSWYQQALGQGPQFIFQYYEEEERQRGNFPDRFSGHQFPNYSSELNVNALLLGDSALYLCASSLALFNYGYTFGSGTRLTVV.

This clone was detected only once. The CDR3 region has the DNA TGTGCCAGCAGCTTACGCTCTAGAGGCGACTCAGGCTACACCTTC. Translating gives CASSLRSRGDSGYTF. The chain has TRBV7-2 and TRBJ1-2; D remains unclear. Germline values: CDR1 SGHTA, CDR2 FQGNSA. The CDR3 spans 15 residues. The V gene lost 2 bases and the J gene lost 8 bases, with 18 bases spanning the gap.

This sequence joins TRBV2 and TRBJ1-2, with 12 bases matching TRBD1. Germline V gives CDR1 SNHLY, CDR2 FYNNEI. The CDR3 runs to 14 residues. The V segment lost 4 bases and the J segment 4 bases; nucleotides outside the gene matches: 1. The CDR3 coding sequence is TGTGCCAGCAGTGGGGACAGGGGGCCCTATGGCTACACCTTC. This translates into CASSGDRGPYGYTF.

The chain has TRBV29-1 and TRBJ2-3; D not certain. This CDR3 has 13 amino acids. Trimming removed 7 bases from V and 0 bases from J, with 11 bases in between. Germline CDR1 reads SQVTM; CDR2 reads ANQGSEA. CDR3 sequence (DNA): TGCAGCGCCGGTGGGCCTAGCACAGATACGCAGTATTTT. This codes for CSAGGPSTDTQYF.

This chain connects TRBV25-1 to TRBJ2-7; the D gene is possibly TRBD1 (5 bases). Germline V CDR1 and CDR2: MGHDK, SYGVNS. This CDR3 has 13 residues. V was trimmed by 2 bases and J by 5 bases, leaving 10 bases between them. This CDR3 is CASSEGAGHEQYF. CDR3 nucleotide sequence: TGTGCCAGCAGTGAAGGGGCAGGGCACGAGCAGTACTTC.